The 21 T cell receptor beta chains below were found in one sample sequenced in a study of T cell responses to AZD1222 COVID-19 vaccine. Using immunoSEQ multiplex PCR, the repertoire was profiled, and TCRdb retains in-frame clones only, with some absent. The top ten hold just over 9% of the sample, which has just over 150,000 clones, about nine tenths seen once. This sample comprised peripheral blood, obtained 28 days after the second AZD1222 dose. The receptors derive from an adult who received the AZD1222 COVID-19 vaccine.

J is TRBJ2-5 and V is TRBV19; TRBD1 is a possible D gene (6 bases). The CDR3 is made up of 14 amino acids. Germline loops: CDR1 LNHDA, CDR2 SQIVND (reference sequence). Trimming shortened V by 5 bases and J by 7 bases, and 17 bases separated the two germline ends. The CDR3 coding sequence is TGTGCCAGTAGTCCTGGTGTTCTACAGGGGACCCAGTACTTC. Translation gives CASSPGVLQGTQYF.

Only one count was recorded for this clone. The chain combines TRBV5-1 with TRBJ2-7; tentative D call: TRBD2 (6 bases). CDR1 SGHRS and CDR2 YFSETQ come from the germline V gene. V was pared by 4 bases and J by 4 bases, with 18 bases between. This CDR3 comprises 15 residues. The CDR3 DNA sequence: TGCGCCAGCAGCCCCCGTGGGAGGCATAGTTACGAGCAGTACTTC. This gives the protein CASSPRGRHSYEQYF.

With regard to this clone: The junction shows a germline mismatch at one end, possibly a read error. This chain links TRBV29-1 with TRBJ1-2; D gene unclear. The germline CDR1 and CDR2 sequences are SQVTM and ANQGSEA. The CDR3 sequence is 8 residues long. The CDR3 region is CSVDSGNF. CDR3 in DNA: TGCAGCGTTGATTCCGGAAACTTC.

V usage is TRBV28 and J usage is TRBJ2-5; 14 positions agree with TRBD2. CDR1 is MDHEN, CDR2 SYDVKM, per germline. The CDR3 has 16 amino acids. With 4 bases clipped from V and 5 bases from J, the junction kept 6 bases outside the gene matches. As DNA, the CDR3 is TGTGCCAGCAGTTACCCGGGACTAGCGGGGGTGGAGACCCAGTACTTC. Amino acids: CASSYPGLAGVETQYF.

The chain carries TRBV11-3 and TRBJ2-1, with 9 bases lining up with TRBD2. J gave up 2 bases and V 5 bases, and 7 bases lay outside the gene matches. Germline V gives CDR1 SGHNT, CDR2 YENEEA. The CDR3 extends over 16 amino acids. In DNA, the CDR3 is TGTGCCAGCAGCCTGCGTAGCGGGAGCACCTACAATGAGCAGTTCTTC. Protein product: CASSLRSGSTYNEQFF.

The rearrangement uses TRBV11-3 and TRBJ2-2, with 11 bases lining up with TRBD1. V gave up 5 bases and J gave up 6 bases; unmatched junction bases: 8. Germline V gene lookup returns CDR1 SGHNT and CDR2 YENEEA. The CDR3 extends over 16 amino acids. The DNA of the CDR3 is TGTGCCAGCAGCAAGGGACAGGGGGGGACCGCCGGGGAGCTGTTTTTT. It specifies CASSKGQGGTAGELFF.

This chain uses TRBV19 with TRBJ1-2; the match to TRBD1 covers 9 bases. The CDR3 runs 17 residues. After removal of 4 bases from V and 0 bases from J, the junction contained 9 bases not matched to a gene. CDR1 and CDR2 from the germline V gene are LNHDA and SQIVND (reference sequence). The CDR3 protein is CASSRGQGPRTNYGYTF. The DNA of the CDR3 is TGTGCCAGTAGTAGGGGACAGGGACCGCGAACTAACTATGGCTACACCTTC.

V gene TRBV19 combines with J gene TRBJ2-1; unclear D gene. V lost 3 bases to trimming and J lost 4 bases, with 4 bases between them. The CDR3 extends over 12 amino acids. Germline V gene data show CDR1 as LNHDA and CDR2 as SQIVND (reference sequence). In DNA form, the CDR3 reads TGTGCCAGTAGTATGGGATACAATGAGCAGTTCTTC. Its protein product is CASSMGYNEQFF.

V and J are TRBV7-2 and TRBJ2-1; D possibly uses TRBD1 or TRBD2 (5 bases each). Germline CDR1 is SGHTA and CDR2 is FQGNSA. This CDR3 spans 16 amino acids. Trimming cost V 5 bases and J 0 bases, with 14 bases left between them. CDR3: CASSPGWGSSYNEQFF. For the CDR3, the DNA is TGTGCCAGCAGCCCTGGTTGGGGGAGCTCCTACAATGAGCAGTTCTTC.

The gene calls are TRBV2 and TRBJ2-7, with 8 bases aligning to TRBD1. Germline V CDR1 and CDR2: SNHLY, FYNNEI. With 5 bases clipped from V and 1 base from J, the junction kept 4 bases outside the gene matches. The CDR3 has 14 amino acids. The CDR3 nucleotides read TGTGCCAGCAGTTCTGACAGGGGTTCCTACGAGCAGTACTTC. Protein product: CASSSDRGSYEQYF.

This chain uses TRBV9 with TRBJ2-1, with a possible D match to TRBD1 (5 bases). The CDR3 sequence is 13 residues long. V lost 3 bases and J 6 bases, leaving 10 bases between the germline ends. In germline, CDR1 is SGDLS, CDR2 YYNGEE. In DNA, the CDR3 is TGTGCCAGCAGCGCGCAGGGTTTCAATGAGCAGTTCTTC. Translation: CASSAQGFNEQFF. The variable domain in full, completed from reference TRBV9 and TRBJ2-1, reads DSGVTQTPKHLITATGQRVTLRCSPRSGDLSVYWYQQSLDQGLQFLIQYYNGEERAKGNILERFSAQQFPDLHSELNLSSLELGDSALYFCASSAQGFNEQFFGPGTRLTVL.

This chain uses TRBV5-8 with TRBJ2-7; 7 bases match TRBD2. J lost 5 bases, V lost 1 base, and 9 bases had no gene match. Germline V CDR1 and CDR2: SGHTS, YDEGEE. The CDR3 consists of 15 residues. This CDR3 reads CASSLQGGRGDEQYF. The CDR3 DNA is TGTGCCAGCAGCTTGCAGGGCGGGAGAGGAGACGAGCAGTACTTC.

In its sample, this clone was seen a few times. CDR3 sequence: CASSDTADRPSGYEQYF. CDR3 DNA sequence: TGTGCCAGCAGTGACACTGCAGACAGGCCGAGTGGGTACGAGCAGTACTTC. The chain couples TRBV2 to TRBJ2-7, with D possibly matching TRBD1 (6 bases). V was cut by 3 bases and J by 4 bases, with 22 bases left in between. CDR3 size: 17 residues. Germline CDR1 reads SNHLY; CDR2 reads FYNNEI.

J is TRBJ2-7 and V is TRBV5-1, with TRBD2 as a possible D gene (6 bases). The V gene's germline CDR1 is SGHRS and CDR2 YFSETQ. This CDR3 contains 15 residues. Trimming took off 4 bases at V and 3 bases at J, with 17 bases between the two ends. CDR3 in amino acids: CASSPRDFPNYEQYF. The CDR3 nucleotides are TGCGCCAGCAGCCCCCGGGACTTTCCGAACTACGAGCAGTACTTC. Full variable domain (outside the CDR3, taken from reference TRBV5-1 and TRBJ2-7): KAGVTQTPRYLIKTRGQQVTLSCSPISGHRSVSWYQQTPGQGLQFLFEYFSETQRNKGNFPGRFSGRQFSNSRSEMNVSTLELGDSALYLCASSPRDFPNYEQYFGPGTRLTVT.

V is TRBV6-1 and J is TRBJ1-5; no firm D call. CDR1 and CDR2 (germline): MNHNS, SASEGT. The CDR3 runs 13 residues. Trimming left V 8 bases short and J 5 bases short, with 13 bases between. DNA for the CDR3: TGTGCCAGCTGGGCTCTGAGGGATCAGCCCCAGCATTTT. Protein sequence: CASWALRDQPQHF.

This chain links TRBV5-1 with TRBJ2-1; TRBD2 aligns across 9 bases. The CDR3 extends over 17 amino acids. V lost 2 bases, J lost 4 bases, and 10 bases stayed unmatched. The germline V gene has CDR1 SGHRS and CDR2 YFSETQ. CDR3 nucleotides: TGCGCCAGCAGCTTTTATGGGGGAGCGGGAGGATACAATGAGCAGTTCTTC. It encodes CASSFYGGAGGYNEQFF.

The chain carries TRBV7-2 and TRBJ2-3, with 9 positions matching TRBD2. Trimming at V came to 7 bases and at J to 10 bases, leaving 12 bases not matched to a gene. The V gene's germline CDR1 is SGHTA and CDR2 FQGNSA. The CDR3 has 14 amino acids. CDR3 sequence (DNA): TGTGCCAGCACCCCGGATGGCGGGAGGGTGGCGCAGTATTTT. This encodes CASTPDGGRVAQYF.

CDR3 sequence: CASSRRGGSGELFF. In DNA, the CDR3 is TGTGCCAGCAGTCGGAGAGGAGGCTCCGGGGAGCTGTTTTTT. This chain links TRBV28 with TRBJ2-2; TRBD2 might be the D (5 bases). V was cut by 5 bases and J by 6 bases, with 13 bases left in between. The CDR3 is 14 amino acids. Germline CDR1 is MDHEN and CDR2 is SYDVKM.

V and J are TRBV6-2 or TRBV6-3 and TRBJ2-1; 10 positions match TRBD2. With 6 bases clipped from V and 4 bases from J, the junction kept 9 bases outside the gene matches. Looked up from germline, CDR1 is MNHEY and CDR2 is SVGEGT. There are 16 residues in the CDR3. CDR3 DNA sequence: TGTGCCAGCAGCCATCGGACTAGCGGCCTGTACAATGAGCAGTTCTTC. Protein sequence: CASSHRTSGLYNEQFF.

The rearrangement uses TRBV4-3 and TRBJ2-3; D remains ambiguous. CDR1 is LGHNA, CDR2 YSLEER, per germline. The CDR3 length is 13 residues. Trimming left V 4 bases short and J 5 bases short, with 10 bases between. The CDR3 coding sequence is TGCGCCAGCAGCCCTAGAACCGGAGATACGCAGTATTTT. Protein sequence: CASSPRTGDTQYF.

The chain uses TRBV7-9 and TRBJ2-5; unclear D gene. The CDR3 has 14 amino acids. Per the germline V gene, CDR1 is SEHNR and CDR2 is FQNEAQ (reference sequence). V was pared by 2 bases and J by 5 bases, with 12 bases between. The CDR3 DNA reads TGTGCCAGCAGCTTAATTGACCTTCAGGAGACCCAGTACTTC. As protein: CASSLIDLQETQYF.